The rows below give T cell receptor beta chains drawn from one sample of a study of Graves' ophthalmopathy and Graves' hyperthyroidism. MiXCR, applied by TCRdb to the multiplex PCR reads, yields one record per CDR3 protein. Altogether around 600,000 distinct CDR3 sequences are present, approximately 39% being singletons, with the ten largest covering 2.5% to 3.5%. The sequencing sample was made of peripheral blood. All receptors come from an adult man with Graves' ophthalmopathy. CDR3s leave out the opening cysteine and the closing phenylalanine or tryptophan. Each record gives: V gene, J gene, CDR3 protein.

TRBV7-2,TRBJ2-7,ASSPSPSGSGEQY
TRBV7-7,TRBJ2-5,ASSPREGETQY
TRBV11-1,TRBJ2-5,ASSLLHFGALAGEETQY
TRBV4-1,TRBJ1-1,ASTQGSVELYTEAF
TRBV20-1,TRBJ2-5,SAVLGGGGGETQY
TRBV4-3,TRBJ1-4,ASSQEQTGRWNEKLF
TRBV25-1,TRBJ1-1,ASSYMGQGSTEAF
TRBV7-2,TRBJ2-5,ASSFVSPGTPGPETQY
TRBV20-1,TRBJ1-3,SAERTGGGNTIY
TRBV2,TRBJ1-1,ATTGQTNTEAF
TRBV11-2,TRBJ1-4,ASSLVFGEKLF
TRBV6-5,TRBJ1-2,ASTATGGGYT
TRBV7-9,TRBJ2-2,ASSARTTAITGELF
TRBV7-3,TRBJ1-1,ASVARTPNTEAF
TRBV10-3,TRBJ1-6,AISWGQGGLPPLH
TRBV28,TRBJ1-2,ASSPRQGYT
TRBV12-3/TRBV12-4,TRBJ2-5,ASSPPTATETQY
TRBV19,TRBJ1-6,ASSDGARYNSPLH
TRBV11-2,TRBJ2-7,ASSPRTGYIYEQY
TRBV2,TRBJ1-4,ASSEWPTSGFRLF
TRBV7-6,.,ASSRPMAKQF
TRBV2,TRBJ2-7,ASSLTGSLKQY
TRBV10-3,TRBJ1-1,AISGQTAPGAEAF
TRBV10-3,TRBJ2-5,AISAAGGMETQY
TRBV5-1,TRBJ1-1,ASRVTTEYTEAF
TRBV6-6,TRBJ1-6,ASSYSKSYSYNSPLH
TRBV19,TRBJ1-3,ASKALSGNTIY
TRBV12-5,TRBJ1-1,ASTDPLGNTEAF
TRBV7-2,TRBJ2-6,ASSLGTPSVLT
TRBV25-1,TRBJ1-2,ASSPLLGDGYT
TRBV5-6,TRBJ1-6,ASGDGLNSPLH
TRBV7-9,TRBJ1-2,ASSSTQDTSNYGYT
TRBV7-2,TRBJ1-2,ASSRGQGADYGYT
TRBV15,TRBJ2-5,ATSRAQRGQETQY
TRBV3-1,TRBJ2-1,ASSQAVSGTSHR
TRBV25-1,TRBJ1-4,ASSEFDSWDGEKLF
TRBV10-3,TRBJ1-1,AIGPGGTNTEAF
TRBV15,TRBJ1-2,ATSVAGTAYGYT
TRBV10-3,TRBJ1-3,AISDGHSGNTIY
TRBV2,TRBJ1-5,ASSAWDRGPQPQH
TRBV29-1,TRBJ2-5,SVERAGETQY
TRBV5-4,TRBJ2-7,ASNPRAGPSEQY
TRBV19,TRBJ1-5,ASSIQGVWPQH
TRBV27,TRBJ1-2,ASSLRQADGYA
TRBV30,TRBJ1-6,AWTYYDRDSPLH
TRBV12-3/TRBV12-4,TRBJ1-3,ASSFSRNSGNTIY
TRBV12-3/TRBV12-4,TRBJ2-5,ASSLDGVLAQETQY
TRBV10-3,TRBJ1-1,AISDGGPDGEAF
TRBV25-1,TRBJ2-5,ATSDATGGGVETQY
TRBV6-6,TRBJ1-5,ASSYGPPGQPQH
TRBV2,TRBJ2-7,ASSGPNSYEQY
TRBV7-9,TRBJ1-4,ASSNGQIATNEKLF
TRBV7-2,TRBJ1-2,ASSVSHRDYGYT
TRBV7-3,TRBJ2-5,ASSLSDRGPLGTQY
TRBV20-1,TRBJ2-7,SARGVGGADSYEQY
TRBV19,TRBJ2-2,ASMRTSGNTGELF
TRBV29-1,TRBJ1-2,SVGQVDYGYT
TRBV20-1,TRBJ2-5,SAQGLAGGKGETQY
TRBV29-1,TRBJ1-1,SPAGQGNTEAF
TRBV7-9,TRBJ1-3,ASRAPQGPLHTIY